The T cell receptor beta chain described here comes from a study of graft-versus-host responses after intestinal transplantation. The CDR3 is 15 amino acids. Germline-derived CDR1 and CDR2 are MNHEY and SMNVEV (reference sequence). V lost 9 bases to trimming and J lost 1 base, with 17 bases between them. Concerning this clone itself: The antigen is unknown.

Here immunoSEQ multiplex PCR was the method, and the copy in TCRdb shows in-frame clones only, minus some. The sample consists of approximately 74,000 clones, 92% of them appearing once. General study points: Recipient-marrow GvH clones were detected, some having first appeared in ileum or blood. The study associated peak circulating GvH clone levels with early post-transplant HvG declines.

Specimen: PBMCs, collected 98 days after intestinal transplantation. The J gene is TRBJ2-3, the V gene TRBV27, with D tentatively TRBD1 or TRBD2 (5 bases each). The TCR comes from a human patient who received an intestinal transplant, so some T cells may come from the graft donor. DNA of the CDR3: TGTGCCAGAGATCCCTGGCAGGGAGGCACAGATACGCAGTATTTT. It encodes CARDPWQGGTDTQYF.